Listed below are T cell receptor beta chains from one sample, sequenced in a study of Ad26.COV2.S vaccination and SARS-CoV-2 variants. Here immunoSEQ multiplex PCR was the method, and the copy in TCRdb shows in-frame clones only, minus some. This table has hundreds of thousands of clones, roughly nine tenths appearing once. The sequencing used peripheral blood, collected in a trial of Ad26.COV2.S vaccine versus placebo. These receptors came from a person between 18 and 59 years old who received the Ad26.COV2.S COVID-19 vaccine or a placebo. CDR3s include the opening cysteine and the closing phenylalanine or tryptophan. The order of the fields is V gene, D gene, J gene, CDR3 length, CDR3 protein, CDR3 DNA. D genes are given only for firm matches.

V gene: TRBV5-6; D gene: -; J gene: TRBJ1-2; CDR3 length: 13; CDR3 protein: CASSPTANYGYTF; CDR3 DNA: TGTGCCAGCAGCCCGACGGCCAACTATGGCTACACCTTC
V gene: TRBV18; D gene: -; J gene: TRBJ2-2; CDR3 length: 13; CDR3 protein: CASSPAKTGELFF; CDR3 DNA: TGTGCCAGCTCACCCGCTAAAACCGGGGAGCTGTTTTTT
V gene: TRBV7-2; D gene: -; J gene: TRBJ1-2; CDR3 length: 13; CDR3 protein: CASSLGVRRGYTF; CDR3 DNA: TGTGCCAGCAGCTTAGGAGTCCGGCGGGGCTACACCTTC
V gene: TRBV7-9; D gene: -; J gene: TRBJ1-5; CDR3 length: 18; CDR3 protein: CASSSKLRGFSSNQPQHF; CDR3 DNA: TGTGCCAGCAGCTCCAAGTTGAGGGGGTTTTCTAGCAATCAGCCCCAGCATTTT
V gene: TRBV11-2; D gene: TRBD1; J gene: TRBJ1-6; CDR3 length: 14; CDR3 protein: CASSLAGGDSPLHF; CDR3 DNA: TGTGCCAGCAGCTTAGCAGGGGGCGATTCACCCCTCCACTTT
V gene: TRBV24-1; D gene: -; J gene: TRBJ1-2; CDR3 length: 12; CDR3 protein: CATSDNSYGYTF; CDR3 DNA: TGTGCCACCAGTGACAACAGTTACGGCTACACCTTC
V gene: TRBV19; D gene: -; J gene: TRBJ1-1; CDR3 length: 15; CDR3 protein: CASSNRGPTGTEAFF; CDR3 DNA: TGTGCCAGTAGTAACCGGGGCCCTACGGGCACTGAAGCTTTCTTT
V gene: TRBV9; D gene: -; J gene: TRBJ2-3; CDR3 length: 13; CDR3 protein: CASSVVPTDTQYF; CDR3 DNA: TGTGCCAGCAGCGTTGTCCCCACAGATACGCAGTATTTT
V gene: TRBV4-3; D gene: TRBD1; J gene: TRBJ1-4; CDR3 length: 17; CDR3 protein: CASSQGTGHGINEKLFF; CDR3 DNA: TGCGCCAGCAGCCAAGGGACAGGCCACGGGATTAATGAAAAACTGTTTTTT
V gene: TRBV6-5; D gene: -; J gene: TRBJ1-5; CDR3 length: 15; CDR3 protein: CASRRHGSPNQPQHF; CDR3 DNA: TGTGCCAGCAGAAGACACGGTTCACCTAATCAGCCCCAGCATTTT